This TCR beta chain was sequenced during a study of CD8+ T cells in alopecia areata. Study outcomes and limitations: Clonality in lesional scalp, especially alopecia totalis/universalis, exceeded that of normal scalp.

This CDR3 has 16 residues. Germline-derived CDR1 and CDR2 are SGDLS and YYNGEE. Isolated RNA was reverse transcribed into cDNA used as the sequencing template. Measured with immunoSEQ multiplex PCR; TCRdb has only the in-frame clones, and not every one. The table lists 180,000 or so clones, around 64% of them singletons. Notes on this clone: Its specificity is unknown. The junction shows a germline mismatch at one end, possibly a read error.

The rearrangement links TRBV9 to TRBJ2-4; weak D call: TRBD1 (5 bases). The receptor was derived from a human donor with alopecia areata. Sequencing was performed on CD8+ T cells sorted from blood, taken at week 0. CDR3 DNA: TGTGCCAGCAGCTCCCCCCGTTCGACAGCCGAAAACATTCAGTACTTC. Residues: CASSSPRSTAENIQYF.